Presented here are 14 T cell receptor beta chains from one specimen sequenced in a study of a mutant IDH1 vaccine in newly diagnosed glioma. As for time point: week 5, during vaccination. Doses consisted of 300 ug of mutant IDH1 20-mer peptide each, paired with topical imiquimod. Their antigen targets remain unknown. Method: immunoSEQ multiplex PCR; TCRdb's copy keeps in-frame clones and lacks some. The sample contains tens of thousands of clones, 75% to 85% of which appear only once. The specimen comprised PBMCs, sampled from a glioma patient whose treatment included an IDH1 peptide vaccine. These receptors all stem from a man aged 50 to 60 with glioma.

This rearrangement joins TRBV5-1 to TRBJ1-1; D may be TRBD1 (5 bases). The CDR3 loop spans 13 amino acids. The germline V gene encodes CDR1 SGHRS and CDR2 YFSETQ. The V end was cut by 7 bases, the J end by 5 bases, with 15 bases between. CDR3 residues: CASAYAGGTEAFF. The CDR3 coding sequence is TGCGCCAGCGCTTACGCTGGGGGGACTGAAGCTTTCTTT.

This clone was seen a single time. This chain joins TRBV18 and TRBJ1-2; 9 bases are shared with TRBD1. This CDR3 contains 12 residues. Germline CDR1 KGHSH, CDR2 LQKENI. With 3 bases clipped from V and 7 bases from J, the junction kept 0 bases outside the gene matches. The CDR3 protein is CASSPGQGGYTF. The CDR3 coding sequence is TGTGCCAGCTCACCGGGACAGGGTGGCTACACCTTC.

This clone was observed a single time. V gene TRBV28 combines with J gene TRBJ2-7, with D perhaps TRBD1 or TRBD2 (5 bases each). Germline V gene lookup returns CDR1 MDHEN and CDR2 SYDVKM. The CDR3 contains 14 residues. V lost 5 bases and J lost 3, with 14 bases in between. CDR3 coding DNA: TGTGCCAGCAGTCCACCCCGGGACGGCTACGAGCAGTACTTC. Its protein product is CASSPPRDGYEQYF.

This sequence joins TRBV25-1 and TRBJ1-3; D is uncertain. The CDR3 is 15 amino acids. V was shortened by 4 bases and J by 0 bases, with 10 bases between the two germline ends. Germline loops: CDR1 MGHDK, CDR2 SYGVNS. CDR3 coding DNA: TGTGCCAGCAGTGGCCAGGATGGCTCTGGAAACACCATATATTTT. The encoded protein is CASSGQDGSGNTIYF.

The rearrangement uses TRBV7-8 and TRBJ2-6; D gene ambiguous. The CDR3 spans 16 residues. Germline CDR1 is SGHVS and CDR2 is FQNEAQ. Trimming took 5 bases from V and 0 from J, leaving 11 bases between them. The CDR3 DNA reads as TGTGCCAGCAGCGTCACCATTCTCTCTGGGGCCAACGTCCTGACTTTC. Protein product: CASSVTILSGANVLTF.

This clone was picked up one time. The chain uses TRBV5-1 and TRBJ2-1; D is possibly TRBD1 or TRBD2 (5 bases each). Trimming shortened V by 2 bases and J by 7 bases, and 7 bases separated the two germline ends. The CDR3 is 12 residues long. Germline V gene sequence: CDR1 SGHRS, CDR2 YFSETQ. The CDR3 reads CASSFEGNEQFF. Here the CDR3 DNA reads TGCGCCAGCAGCTTTGAGGGGAATGAGCAGTTCTTC.

This clone occurred once. This chain joins TRBV7-2 and TRBJ1-2, with TRBD1 matching 9 bases. The CDR3 sequence is 17 residues long. The V and J ends lost 1 base and 7 bases, in that order; junction bases with no gene match: 13. Germline assignment: CDR1 SGHTA and CDR2 FQGNSA. CDR3 DNA sequence: TGTGCCAGCAGCTTAGAGAATGGACAGGGGAGAGGGATTGGCTACACCTTC. Translated, it gives CASSLENGQGRGIGYTF.

This chain joins TRBV2 and TRBJ2-6, with TRBD2 as a possible D gene (6 bases). The V end was cut by 0 bases, the J end by 0 bases, with 12 bases between. This CDR3 spans 18 amino acids. Germline V gives CDR1 SNHLY, CDR2 FYNNEI. The CDR3 region is CASSEAGGAGSGANVLTF. In DNA, the CDR3 is TGTGCCAGCAGTGAAGCGGGCGGGGCCGGCTCTGGGGCCAACGTCCTGACTTTC.

The V gene is TRBV4-2, the J gene TRBJ1-5, with TRBD1 matching over 7 bases. The V gene's germline CDR1 is LGHNA and CDR2 YNFKEQ. The CDR3 consists of 15 residues. V lost 0 bases, J lost 7 bases, and 6 bases stayed unmatched. The CDR3 is CASSQDGTAHQPQHF. CDR3 nucleotide sequence: TGTGCCAGCAGCCAAGATGGGACAGCACACCAGCCCCAGCATTTT.

This clone occurred once. The V gene is TRBV7-2, the J gene TRBJ1-5; TRBD1 agrees at 10 bases. The germline CDR1 and CDR2 sequences are SGHTA and FQGNSA. The CDR3 is 16 amino acids. Unmatched junction bases numbered 7, after V lost 6 bases and J lost 2 bases. The CDR3 sequence: CASSLRDRGGNQPQHF. The CDR3 DNA reads TGTGCCAGCAGTCTTCGGGACAGGGGTGGCAATCAGCCCCAGCATTTT.

The V gene is TRBV9, the J gene TRBJ2-7; 9 bases fit TRBD2. The V gene's germline CDR1 is SGDLS and CDR2 YYNGEE. The CDR3 has 13 residues. V lost 7 bases, J lost 0 bases, and 2 bases stayed unmatched. CDR3 DNA: TGTGCCAGCGGCGGGGGGGCCTCCTACGAGCAGTACTTC. As protein: CASGGGASYEQYF.

The chain has TRBV18 and TRBJ2-5, with D unresolved. V lost 2 bases, J lost 2 bases, and 9 bases lay in between. Germline values: CDR1 KGHSH, CDR2 LQKENI. The length of the CDR3 is 14 residues. Here the CDR3 reads CASSPSRRQETQYF. The CDR3 nucleotides are TGTGCCAGCTCACCATCGAGGCGGCAAGAGACCCAGTACTTC.

The V call is TRBV27, the J call TRBJ1-1; D is possibly TRBD1 (6 bases). Germline-derived CDR1 and CDR2 are MNHEY and SMNVEV (reference sequence). CDR3 size: 13 residues. Trimming took off 3 bases at V and 6 bases at J, with 11 bases between the two ends. CDR3 region: CASSLIGGAEAFF. The CDR3 DNA reads as TGTGCCAGCAGTTTGATAGGGGGGGCTGAAGCTTTCTTT.

This chain joins TRBV5-1 and TRBJ2-4, with D possibly TRBD2 on 6 matching bases. This CDR3 comprises 15 residues. V gave up 4 bases and J gave up 4 bases, with 15 bases separating them. CDR1 is SGHRS, CDR2 YFSETQ, per germline. CDR3 sequence: CASSPGLPTKNIQYF. CDR3 in DNA: TGCGCCAGCAGCCCGGGACTTCCGACAAAAAACATTCAGTACTTC.